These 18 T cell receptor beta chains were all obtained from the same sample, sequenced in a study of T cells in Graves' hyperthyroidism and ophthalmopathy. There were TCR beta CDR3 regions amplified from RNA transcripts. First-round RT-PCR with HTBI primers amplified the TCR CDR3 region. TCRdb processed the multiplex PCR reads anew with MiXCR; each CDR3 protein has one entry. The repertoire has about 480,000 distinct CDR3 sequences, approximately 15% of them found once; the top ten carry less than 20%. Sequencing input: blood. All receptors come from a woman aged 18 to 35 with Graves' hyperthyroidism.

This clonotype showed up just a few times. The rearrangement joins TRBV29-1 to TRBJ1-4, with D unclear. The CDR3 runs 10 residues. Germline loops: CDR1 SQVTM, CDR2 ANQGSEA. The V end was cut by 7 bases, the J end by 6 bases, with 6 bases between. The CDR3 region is CSARDEKLFF. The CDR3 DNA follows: TGCAGCGCCAGAGATGAAAAACTGTTTTTT.

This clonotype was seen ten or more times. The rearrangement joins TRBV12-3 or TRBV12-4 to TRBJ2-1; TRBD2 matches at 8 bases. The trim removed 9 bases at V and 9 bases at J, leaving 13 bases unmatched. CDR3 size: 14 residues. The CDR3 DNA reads TGTGCCAGTACCGAACTAGCGGTACTATCTGAGCAGTTCTTC. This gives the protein CASTELAVLSEQFF.

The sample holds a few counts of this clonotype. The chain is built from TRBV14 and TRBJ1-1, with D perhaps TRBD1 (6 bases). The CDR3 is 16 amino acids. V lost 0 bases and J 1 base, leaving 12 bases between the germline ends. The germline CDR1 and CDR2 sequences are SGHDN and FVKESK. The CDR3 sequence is CASSQEGQGPNTEAFF. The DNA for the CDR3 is TGTGCCAGCAGCCAAGAAGGGCAGGGGCCGAACACTGAAGCTTTCTTT.

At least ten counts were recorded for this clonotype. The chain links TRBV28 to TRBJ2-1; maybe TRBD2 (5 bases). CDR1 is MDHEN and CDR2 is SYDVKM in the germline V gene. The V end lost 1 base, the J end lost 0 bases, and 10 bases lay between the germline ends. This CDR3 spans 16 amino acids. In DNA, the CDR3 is TGTGCCAGCAGTTTATTAGGCGGAGGCTCCTACAATGAGCAGTTCTTC. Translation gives CASSLLGGGSYNEQFF.

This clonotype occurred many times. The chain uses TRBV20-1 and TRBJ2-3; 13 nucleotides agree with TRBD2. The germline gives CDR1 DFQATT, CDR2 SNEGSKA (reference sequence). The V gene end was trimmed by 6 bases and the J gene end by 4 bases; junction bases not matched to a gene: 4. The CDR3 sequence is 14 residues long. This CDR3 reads CSAEGLAGADTQYF. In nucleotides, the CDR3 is TGCAGTGCCGAAGGACTAGCGGGAGCAGATACGCAGTATTTT.

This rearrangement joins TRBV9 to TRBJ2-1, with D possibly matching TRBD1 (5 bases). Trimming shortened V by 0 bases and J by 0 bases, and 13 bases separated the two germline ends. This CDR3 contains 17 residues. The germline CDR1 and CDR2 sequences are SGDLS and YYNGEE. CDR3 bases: TGTGCCAGCAGCGTAGGCAGGGAATGGAGCTCCTACAATGAGCAGTTCTTC. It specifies CASSVGREWSSYNEQFF.

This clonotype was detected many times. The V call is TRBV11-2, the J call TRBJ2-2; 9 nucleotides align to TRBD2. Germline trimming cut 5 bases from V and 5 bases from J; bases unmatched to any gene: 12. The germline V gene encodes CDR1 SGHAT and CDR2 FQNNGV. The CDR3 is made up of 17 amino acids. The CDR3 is CASSAPWRGGGTGELFF. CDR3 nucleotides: TGTGCCAGCAGCGCCCCTTGGCGGGGGGGCGGTACCGGGGAGCTGTTTTTT.

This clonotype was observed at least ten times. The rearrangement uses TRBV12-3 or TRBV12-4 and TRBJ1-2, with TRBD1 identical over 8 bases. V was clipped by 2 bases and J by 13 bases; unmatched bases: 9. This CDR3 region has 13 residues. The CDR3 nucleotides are TGTGCCAGCAGTTTATCGGACAGGGCCAATGGCACCTTC. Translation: CASSLSDRANGTF.

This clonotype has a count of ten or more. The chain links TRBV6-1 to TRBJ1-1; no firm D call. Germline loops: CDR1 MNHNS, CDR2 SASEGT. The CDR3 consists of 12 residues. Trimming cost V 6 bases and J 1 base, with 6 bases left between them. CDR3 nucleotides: TGTGCCAGCAGAGGACCGAACACTGAAGCTTTCTTT. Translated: CASRGPNTEAFF.

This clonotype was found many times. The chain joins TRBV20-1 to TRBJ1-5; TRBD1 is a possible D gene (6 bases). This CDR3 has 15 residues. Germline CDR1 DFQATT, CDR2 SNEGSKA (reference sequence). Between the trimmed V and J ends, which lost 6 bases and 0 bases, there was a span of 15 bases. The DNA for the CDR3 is TGCAGTGCCCAAGGGGGGGTCCGTAGCAATCAGCCCCAGCATTTT. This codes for CSAQGGVRSNQPQHF.

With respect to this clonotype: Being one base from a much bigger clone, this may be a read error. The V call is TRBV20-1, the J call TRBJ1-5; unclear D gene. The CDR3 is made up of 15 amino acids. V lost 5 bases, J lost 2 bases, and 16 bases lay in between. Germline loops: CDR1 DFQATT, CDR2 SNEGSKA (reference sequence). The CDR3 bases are TGCAGTGCTGGCTTGTCCCTGTGGGGCAATCAGCCCCAGCATTTT. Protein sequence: CSAGLSLWGNQPQHF.

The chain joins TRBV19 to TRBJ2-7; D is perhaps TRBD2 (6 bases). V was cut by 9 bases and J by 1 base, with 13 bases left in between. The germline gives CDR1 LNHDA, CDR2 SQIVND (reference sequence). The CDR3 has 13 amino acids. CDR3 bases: TGTGCCAGCCAGGGCGGGGAGTCCTACGAGCAGTACTTC. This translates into CASQGGESYEQYF.

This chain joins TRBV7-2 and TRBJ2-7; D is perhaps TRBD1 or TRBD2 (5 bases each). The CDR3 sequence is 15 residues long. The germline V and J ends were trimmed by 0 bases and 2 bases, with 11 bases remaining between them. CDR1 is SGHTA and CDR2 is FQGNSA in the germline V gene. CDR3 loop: CASSLANGGPYEQYV. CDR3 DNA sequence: TGTGCCAGCAGCTTAGCGAATGGGGGTCCCTACGAGCAGTACGTC.

CDR3 DNA sequence: TGCGCCAGCAGCTTGGAGCGGACAGGCGAAGCTTTCTTT. Translated: CASSLERTGEAFF. The chain has TRBV5-1 and TRBJ1-1, with TRBD1 matching over 7 bases. The trim removed 0 bases at V and 8 bases at J, leaving 4 bases unmatched. Germline V gives CDR1 SGHRS, CDR2 YFSETQ. This CDR3 is 13 amino acids long.

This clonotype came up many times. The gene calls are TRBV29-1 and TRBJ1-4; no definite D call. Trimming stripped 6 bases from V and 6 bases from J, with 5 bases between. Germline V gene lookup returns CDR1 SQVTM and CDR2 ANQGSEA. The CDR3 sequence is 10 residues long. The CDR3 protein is CSVRDEKLFF. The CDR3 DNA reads TGCAGCGTGCGGGATGAAAAACTGTTTTTT.

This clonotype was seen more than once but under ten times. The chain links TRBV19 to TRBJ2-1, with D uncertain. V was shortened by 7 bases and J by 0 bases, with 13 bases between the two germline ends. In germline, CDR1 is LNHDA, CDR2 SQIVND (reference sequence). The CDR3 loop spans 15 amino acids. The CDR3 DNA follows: TGTGCCAGTAACAAGTATCAGAGCTCCTACAATGAGCAGTTCTTC. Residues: CASNKYQSSYNEQFF.

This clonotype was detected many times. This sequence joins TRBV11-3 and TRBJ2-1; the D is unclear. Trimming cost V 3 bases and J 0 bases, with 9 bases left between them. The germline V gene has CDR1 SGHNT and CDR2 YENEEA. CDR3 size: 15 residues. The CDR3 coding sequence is TGTGCCAGCAGCTTGAGTCGGAGCTCCTACAATGAGCAGTTCTTC. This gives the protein CASSLSRSSYNEQFF.

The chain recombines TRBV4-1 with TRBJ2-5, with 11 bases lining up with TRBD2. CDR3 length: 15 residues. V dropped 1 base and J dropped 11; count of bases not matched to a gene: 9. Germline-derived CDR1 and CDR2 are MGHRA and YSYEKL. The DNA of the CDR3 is TGCGCCAGCAGCCAAGGGGGACTAGCGGCCGGGACTCAGTACTTC. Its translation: CASSQGGLAAGTQYF.